This TCR beta chain derives from a study of cytomegalovirus exposure and HLA in healthy donors. Across the whole study: In an earlier analysis, 90 million to 130 million unique TCR beta sequences were found from some 200 million T cells.

This CDR3 is 15 amino acids long. Trimming at V came to 0 bases and at J to 4 bases, leaving 4 bases not matched to a gene. Germline V lookup: CDR1 SGDLS, CDR2 YYNGEE. The PCR contained 60 Vbeta and 13 Jbeta primers. Measured with immunoSEQ multiplex PCR; TCRdb has only the in-frame clones, and not every one. The sample has roughly 150,000 clones, approximately 76% seen once. The chain uses TRBV9 and TRBJ2-1, with TRBD2 matching over 7 bases. This TCR derives from a woman in her late teens or twenties in good health and CMV-seropositive. Sequenced: PBMCs. The CDR3 reads CASSVASGDYNEQFF. CDR3 DNA sequence: TGTGCCAGCAGCGTAGCCAGCGGGGATTACAATGAGCAGTTCTTC.